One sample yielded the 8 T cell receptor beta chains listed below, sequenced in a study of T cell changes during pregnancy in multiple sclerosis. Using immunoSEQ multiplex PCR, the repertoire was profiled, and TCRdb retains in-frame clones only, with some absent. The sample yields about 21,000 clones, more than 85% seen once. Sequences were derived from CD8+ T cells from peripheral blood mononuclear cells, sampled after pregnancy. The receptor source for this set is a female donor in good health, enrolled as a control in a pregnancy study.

CDR3 bases: TGTGCCAGCAGCTTGGATTGGGGCGCTGGGGCCAACGTCCTGACTTTC. Amino acids: CASSLDWGAGANVLTF. V and J are TRBV5-4 and TRBJ2-6, with D perhaps TRBD1 (5 bases). Germline loops: CDR1 SGHNT, CDR2 YYREEE (reference sequence). The CDR3 consists of 16 residues. Trimming removed 0 bases at V and 2 bases at J, with 9 bases between.

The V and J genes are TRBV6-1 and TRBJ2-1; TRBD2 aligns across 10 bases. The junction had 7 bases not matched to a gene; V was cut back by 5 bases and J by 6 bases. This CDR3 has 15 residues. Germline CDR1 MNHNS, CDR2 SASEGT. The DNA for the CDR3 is TGTGCCAGCAGTACTAGGACTAGCGGACTCAATGAGCAGTTCTTC. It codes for CASSTRTSGLNEQFF.

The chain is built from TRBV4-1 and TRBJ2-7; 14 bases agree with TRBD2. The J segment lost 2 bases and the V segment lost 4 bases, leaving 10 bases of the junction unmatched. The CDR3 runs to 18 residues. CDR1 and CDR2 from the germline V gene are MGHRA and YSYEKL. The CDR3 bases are TGCGCCAGCAGCCCTACCCGGACTAGCGGGAGGCTTACCTACGAGCAGTACTTC. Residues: CASSPTRTSGRLTYEQYF.

The CDR3 DNA reads TGCGCCAGCAGCCCCACCCAGGGGGCGTCCACTGAAGCTTTCTTT. Translating gives CASSPTQGASTEAFF. This chain connects TRBV4-3 to TRBJ1-1, with 8 bases fitting TRBD1. The CDR3 has 15 residues. J gave up 4 bases and V 4 bases, and 8 bases lay outside the gene matches. Germline CDR1 reads LGHNA; CDR2 reads YSLEER.

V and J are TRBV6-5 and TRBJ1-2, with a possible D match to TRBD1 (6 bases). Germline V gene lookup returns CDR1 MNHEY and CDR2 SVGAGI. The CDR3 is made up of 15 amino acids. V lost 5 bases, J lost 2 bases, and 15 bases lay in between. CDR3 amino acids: CASSNPTDRNYGYTF. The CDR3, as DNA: TGTGCCAGCAGTAACCCTACGGACAGAAACTATGGCTACACCTTC.

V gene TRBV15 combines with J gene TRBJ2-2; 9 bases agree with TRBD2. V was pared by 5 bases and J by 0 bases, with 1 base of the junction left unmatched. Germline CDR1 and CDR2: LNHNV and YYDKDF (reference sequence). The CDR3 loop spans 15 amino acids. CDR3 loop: CATSPSGTNTGELFF. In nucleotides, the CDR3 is TGTGCCACCAGCCCTAGCGGGACGAACACCGGGGAGCTGTTTTTT.

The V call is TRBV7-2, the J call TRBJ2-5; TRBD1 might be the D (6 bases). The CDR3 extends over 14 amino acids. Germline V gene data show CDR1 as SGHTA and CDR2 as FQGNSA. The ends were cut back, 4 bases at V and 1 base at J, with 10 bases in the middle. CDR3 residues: CASSSYRAQETQYF. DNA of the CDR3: TGTGCCAGCAGCTCCTACAGGGCCCAAGAGACCCAGTACTTC. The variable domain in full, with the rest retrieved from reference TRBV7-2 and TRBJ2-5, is GAGVSQSPSNKVTEKGKDVELRCDPISGHTALYWYRQSLGQGLEFLIYFQGNSAPDKSGLPSDRFSAERTGGSVSTLTIQRTQQEDSAVYLCASSSYRAQETQYFGPGTRLLVL.

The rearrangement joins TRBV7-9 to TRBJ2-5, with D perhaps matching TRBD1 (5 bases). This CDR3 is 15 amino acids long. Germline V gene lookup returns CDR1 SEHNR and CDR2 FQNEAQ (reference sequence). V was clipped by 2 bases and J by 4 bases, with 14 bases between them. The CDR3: CASSLKGLQGETQYF. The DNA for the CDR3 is TGTGCCAGCAGCTTAAAAGGGCTTCAGGGAGAGACCCAGTACTTC.